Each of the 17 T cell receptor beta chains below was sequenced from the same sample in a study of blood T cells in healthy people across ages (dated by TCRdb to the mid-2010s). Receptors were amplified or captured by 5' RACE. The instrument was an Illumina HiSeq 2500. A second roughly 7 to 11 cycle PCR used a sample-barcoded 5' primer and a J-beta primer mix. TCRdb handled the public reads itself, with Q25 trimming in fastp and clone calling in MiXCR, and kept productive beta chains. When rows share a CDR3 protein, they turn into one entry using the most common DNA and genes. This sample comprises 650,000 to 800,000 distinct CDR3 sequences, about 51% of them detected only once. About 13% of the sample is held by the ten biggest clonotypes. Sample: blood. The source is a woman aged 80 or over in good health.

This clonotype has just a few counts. CDR3 amino acids: CASSLSGVTGELFF. CDR3 nucleotides: TGTGCCAGCAGCCTTAGCGGGGTCACCGGGGAGCTGTTTTTT. The chain is built from TRBV3-1 and TRBJ2-2; 8 bases agree with TRBD2. Losses at the gene ends were 4 bases for V and 4 bases for J; bases not matched to a gene: 2. Per germline, CDR1 LGHDT and CDR2 YNNKEL (reference sequence). This CDR3 region has 14 residues.

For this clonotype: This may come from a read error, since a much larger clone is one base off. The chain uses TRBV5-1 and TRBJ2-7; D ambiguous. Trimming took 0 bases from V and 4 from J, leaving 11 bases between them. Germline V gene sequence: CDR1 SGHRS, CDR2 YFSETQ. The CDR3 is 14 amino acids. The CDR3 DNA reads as TGCGCCAGCAGCTTGGGACGGGTAGGATACGAGCAGTACTTC. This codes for CASSLGRVGYEQYF.

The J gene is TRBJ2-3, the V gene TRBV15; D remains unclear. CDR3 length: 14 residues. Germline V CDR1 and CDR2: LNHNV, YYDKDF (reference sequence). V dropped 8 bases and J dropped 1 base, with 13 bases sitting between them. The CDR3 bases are TGTGCCACCGCAGACTGGGTAGGCACAGATACGCAGTATTTT. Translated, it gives CATADWVGTDTQYF.

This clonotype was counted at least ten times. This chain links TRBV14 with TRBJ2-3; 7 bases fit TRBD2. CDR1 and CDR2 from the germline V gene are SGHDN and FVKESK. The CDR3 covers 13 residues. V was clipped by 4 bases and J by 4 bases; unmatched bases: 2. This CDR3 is CASSLGLPDTQYF. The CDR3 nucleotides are TGTGCCAGCAGCCTGGGACTACCAGATACGCAGTATTTT.

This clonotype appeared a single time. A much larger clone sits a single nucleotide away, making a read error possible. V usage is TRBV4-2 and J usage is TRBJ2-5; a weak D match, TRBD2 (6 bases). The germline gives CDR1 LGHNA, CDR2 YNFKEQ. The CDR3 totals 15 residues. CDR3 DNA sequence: TGTGCCAGCAGCCAGGCCAGACTAGACCAAGGGACCCAGTACTTC. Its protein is CASSQARLDQGTQYF.

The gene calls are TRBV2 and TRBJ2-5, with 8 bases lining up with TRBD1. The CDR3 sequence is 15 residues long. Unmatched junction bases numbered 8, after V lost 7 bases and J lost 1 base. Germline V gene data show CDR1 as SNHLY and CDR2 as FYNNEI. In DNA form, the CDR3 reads TGTGCCAGCACAGGACAGGGAAGGCTCCAAGAGACCCAGTACTTC. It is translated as CASTGQGRLQETQYF.

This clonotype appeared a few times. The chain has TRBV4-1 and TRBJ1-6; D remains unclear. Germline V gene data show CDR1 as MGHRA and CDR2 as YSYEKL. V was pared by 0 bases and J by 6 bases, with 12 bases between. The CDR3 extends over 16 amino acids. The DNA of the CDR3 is TGCGCCAGCAGCCAAGAACGCAGCTTCACTAATTCACCCCTCCACTTT. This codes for CASSQERSFTNSPLHF.

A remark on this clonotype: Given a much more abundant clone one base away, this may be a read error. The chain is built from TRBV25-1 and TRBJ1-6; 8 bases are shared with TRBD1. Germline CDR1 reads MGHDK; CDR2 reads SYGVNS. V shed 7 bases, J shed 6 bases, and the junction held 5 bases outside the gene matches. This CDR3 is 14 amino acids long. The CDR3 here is CASTQGAGNSPLHF. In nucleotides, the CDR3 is TGTGCCAGCACCCAGGGGGCTGGTAATTCACCCCTCCACTTT.

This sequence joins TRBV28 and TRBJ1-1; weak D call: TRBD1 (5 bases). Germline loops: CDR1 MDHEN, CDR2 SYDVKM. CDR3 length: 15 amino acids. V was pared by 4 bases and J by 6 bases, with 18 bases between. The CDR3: CASSSGLGRGSEAFF. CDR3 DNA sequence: TGTGCCAGCAGTTCTGGGCTCGGTAGGGGATCTGAAGCTTTCTTT. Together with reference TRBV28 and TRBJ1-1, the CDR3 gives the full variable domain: DVKVTQSSRYLVKRTGEKVFLECVQDMDHENMFWYRQDPGLGLRLIYFSYDVKMKEKGDIPEGYSVSREKKERFSLILESASTNQTSMYLCASSSGLGRGSEAFFGQGTRLTVV.

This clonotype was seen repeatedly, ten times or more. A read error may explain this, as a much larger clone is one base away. CDR3 in amino acids: CASGQRSYNEQYF. Written as DNA, the CDR3 is TGCGCCTCGGGCCAACGCTCCTACAATGAGCAGTACTTC. The chain couples TRBV5-1 to TRBJ2-1, with D uncertain. The assigned J gene may be wrong: the sequence end matches TRBJ2-7 better. The length of the CDR3 is 13 residues. Germline V gives CDR1 SGHRS, CDR2 YFSETQ.

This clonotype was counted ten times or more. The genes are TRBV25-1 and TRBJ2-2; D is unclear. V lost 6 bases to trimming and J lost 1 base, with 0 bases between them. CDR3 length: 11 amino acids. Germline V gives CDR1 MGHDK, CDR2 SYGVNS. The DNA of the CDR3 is TGTGCCAGCAGGAACACCGGGGAGCTGTTTTTT. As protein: CASRNTGELFF. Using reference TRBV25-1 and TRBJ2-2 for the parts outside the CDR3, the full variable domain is EADIYQTPRYLVIGTGKKITLECSQTMGHDKMYWYQQDPGMELHLIHYSYGVNSTEKGDLSSESTVSRIRTEHFPLTLESARPSHTSQYLCASRNTGELFFGEGSRLTVL.

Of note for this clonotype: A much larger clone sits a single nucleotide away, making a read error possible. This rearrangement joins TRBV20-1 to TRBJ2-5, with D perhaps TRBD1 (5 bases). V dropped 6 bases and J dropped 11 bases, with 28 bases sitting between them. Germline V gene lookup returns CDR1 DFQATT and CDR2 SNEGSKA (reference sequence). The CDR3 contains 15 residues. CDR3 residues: CSARTRGVFGNEQYF. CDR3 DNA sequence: TGCAGTGCGCGGACAAGAGGAGTTTTCGGCAATGAGCAGTACTTC.

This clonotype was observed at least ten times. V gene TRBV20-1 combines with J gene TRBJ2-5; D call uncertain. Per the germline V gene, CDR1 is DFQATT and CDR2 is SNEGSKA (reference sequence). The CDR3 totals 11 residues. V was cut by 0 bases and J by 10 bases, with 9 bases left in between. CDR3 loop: CSARDQSIQYF. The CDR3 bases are TGCAGTGCTAGAGATCAGTCAATCCAGTACTTC.

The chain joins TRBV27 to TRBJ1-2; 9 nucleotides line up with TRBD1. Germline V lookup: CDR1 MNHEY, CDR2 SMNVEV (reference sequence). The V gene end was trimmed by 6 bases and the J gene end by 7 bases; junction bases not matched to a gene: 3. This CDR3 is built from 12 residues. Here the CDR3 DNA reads TGTGCCAGCAGGGGACAGGGTAGTGGCTACACCTTC. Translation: CASRGQGSGYTF.

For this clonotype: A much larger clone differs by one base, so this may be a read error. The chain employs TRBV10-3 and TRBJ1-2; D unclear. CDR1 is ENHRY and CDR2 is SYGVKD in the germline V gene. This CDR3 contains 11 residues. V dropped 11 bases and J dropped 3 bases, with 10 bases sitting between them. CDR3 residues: CAADGDYGYTF. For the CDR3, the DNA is TGTGCCGCGGACGGGGACTATGGCTACACCTTC.

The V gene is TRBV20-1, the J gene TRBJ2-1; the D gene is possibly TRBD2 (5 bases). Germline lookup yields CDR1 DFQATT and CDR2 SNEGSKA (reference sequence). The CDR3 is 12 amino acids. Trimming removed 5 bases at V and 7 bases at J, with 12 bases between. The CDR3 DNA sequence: TGCAGTGCTCCGCGTACTAGTAATGAGCAGTTCTTC. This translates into CSAPRTSNEQFF.

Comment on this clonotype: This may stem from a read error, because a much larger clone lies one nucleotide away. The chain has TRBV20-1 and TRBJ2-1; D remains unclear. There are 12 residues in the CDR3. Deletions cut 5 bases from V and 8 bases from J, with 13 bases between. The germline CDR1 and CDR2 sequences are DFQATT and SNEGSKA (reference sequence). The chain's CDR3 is CSAPFTTDEQFF. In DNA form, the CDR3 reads TGCAGTGCTCCGTTCACAACGGATGAGCAGTTCTTC.